The 30 T cell receptor beta chains in this list originate from one sample, sequenced in a study of beta chain features in type 1 diabetes (dated by TCRdb to 2016 to 2019). The library was built by means of the immunoSEQ multiplex PCR assay. The entire isolated RNA was reverse transcribed using the High Capacity cDNA Reverse Transcription Kit, and thus expressed TCRB transcripts were sequenced. Sourced from immuneACCESS, this table was stored by TCRdb with only in-frame sequences that have V and J called. A share of the clones is absent; for the studies checked, an unresolved V gene accounts for under half, and the remainder has no known explanation. The sample includes some 330,000 clones, with 8% to 13% observed a single time. The top ten clones comprise around 0.015% of the sample. What was sequenced was naive CD4+ T cells from blood. The label giving this sample's cell subset or site can be read as: true naive CD4+ T cells. These receptors were collected from a woman aged 25 to 39 in good health.

The chain carries TRBV5-1 and TRBJ2-7, with D tentatively TRBD1 (6 bases). V lost 5 bases to trimming and J lost 3 bases, with 15 bases between them. Germline V lookup: CDR1 SGHRS, CDR2 YFSETQ. The CDR3 is made up of 14 amino acids. CDR3 residues: CASRWDTSYYEQYF. Here the CDR3 DNA reads TGCGCCAGCAGGTGGGACACCAGTTACTACGAGCAGTACTTC.

In this sample, this clone turned up a few times. This sequence joins TRBV10-3 and TRBJ2-7; D is unresolved. CDR3 length: 13 residues. With 0 bases removed from V and 6 bases from J, the gap between germline ends came to 9 bases. The germline CDR1 and CDR2 sequences are ENHRY and SYGVKD. The CDR3 DNA reads as TGTGCCATCAGTGAGTCGGCCGGGTTCGAGCAGTACTTC. This codes for CAISESAGFEQYF.

Only a few counts were recorded for this clone. The rearrangement uses TRBV4-2 and TRBJ1-1, with 9 positions matching TRBD1. Trimming took 3 bases from V and 5 from J; bases not matched to a gene: 10. The CDR3 runs 16 residues. The germline gives CDR1 LGHNA, CDR2 YNFKEQ. This CDR3 is CASSQEHRGRRTEAFF. CDR3 coding DNA: TGTGCCAGCAGCCAGGAACACAGGGGGCGCCGAACTGAAGCTTTCTTT.

The chain links TRBV10-3 to TRBJ2-7, with 10 bases identical to TRBD1. CDR1 and CDR2 from the germline V gene are ENHRY and SYGVKD. The V gene end was trimmed by 3 bases and the J gene end by 1 base; junction bases not matched to a gene: 3. CDR3 size: 15 residues. The DNA for the CDR3 is TGTGCCATCAGTGAAGGGACAGGGGCGTCCTACGAGCAGTACTTC. It is translated as CAISEGTGASYEQYF.

This sequence joins TRBV28 and TRBJ1-1, with D perhaps TRBD1 (6 bases). Trimming left V 6 bases short and J 6 bases short, with 14 bases between. The CDR3 runs 13 residues. The germline V gene has CDR1 MDHEN and CDR2 SYDVKM. As DNA, the CDR3 is TGTGCCAGCAGCAACACAGGGTTCTCTGAAGCTTTCTTT. Translating gives CASSNTGFSEAFF.

The sample holds a few counts of this clone. This sequence joins TRBV19 and TRBJ1-2; weak D call: TRBD1 (6 bases). The CDR3 is 15 amino acids. Germline V gives CDR1 LNHDA, CDR2 SQIVND (reference sequence). V was trimmed by 6 bases and J by 3 bases, leaving 17 bases between them. As DNA, the CDR3 is TGTGCCAGTAGGGAGACAGGTCGGCGGGACTATGGCTACACCTTC. Its protein product is CASRETGRRDYGYTF.

The chain joins TRBV18 to TRBJ2-7; D is uncertain. The V end was cut by 2 bases, the J end by 5 bases, with 10 bases between. The CDR3 sequence is 13 residues long. In germline, CDR1 is KGHSH, CDR2 LQKENI. CDR3 DNA sequence: TGTGCCAGCTCACCAGTCCTAGATCACGAGCAGTACTTC. Protein product: CASSPVLDHEQYF.

The J gene is TRBJ2-5, the V gene TRBV28; TRBD1 matches 7 bases. Trimming cost V 5 bases and J 5 bases; bases outside gene matches: 11. Per germline, CDR1 MDHEN and CDR2 SYDVKM. This CDR3 has 15 residues. This CDR3 reads CASSRPPDRRETQYF. CDR3 DNA sequence: TGTGCCAGCAGTCGTCCCCCGGACAGGCGGGAGACCCAGTACTTC.

The chain links TRBV11-2 to TRBJ2-7; 7 bases line up with TRBD1. The CDR3 length is 14 residues. The junction had 6 bases not matched to a gene; V was cut back by 5 bases and J by 2 bases. Germline V gene data show CDR1 as SGHAT and CDR2 as FQNNGV. The CDR3: CASSRTGSTYEQYF. Written as DNA, the CDR3 is TGTGCCAGCAGCCGGACAGGAAGCACCTACGAGCAGTACTTC.

This CDR3 is CASSAQREDYNEQFF. The CDR3 DNA follows: TGTGCCAGCAGCGCTCAGCGGGAGGACTACAATGAGCAGTTCTTC. The V and J genes are TRBV9 and TRBJ2-1, with 9 bases identical to TRBD2. Germline trimming cut 3 bases from V and 3 bases from J; bases unmatched to any gene: 4. This CDR3 has 15 residues. Germline V gene data show CDR1 as SGDLS and CDR2 as YYNGEE.

The genes are TRBV7-8 and TRBJ2-6; unclear D gene. The length of the CDR3 is 15 residues. Trimming pared 1 base from V and 3 bases from J, leaving 7 bases between. CDR1 is SGHVS, CDR2 FQNEAQ, per germline. The DNA for the CDR3 is TGTGCCAGCAGCTTAGTACTGAGTGGGGCCAACGTCCTGACTTTC. This gives the protein CASSLVLSGANVLTF.

This sequence joins TRBV11-1 and TRBJ2-3, with no clear D. CDR1 and CDR2 (germline): SGHAT, FQDESV (reference sequence). V was trimmed by 2 bases and J by 1 base, leaving 7 bases between them. The CDR3 runs to 14 residues. CDR3 loop: CASSLRRGTDTQYF. In DNA form, the CDR3 reads TGTGCCAGCAGCTTACGTCGCGGCACAGATACGCAGTATTTT.

This clone was seen only a few times. The chain employs TRBV6-1 and TRBJ1-5, with a possible D match to TRBD1 (5 bases). The CDR3 is 14 amino acids. Germline assignment: CDR1 MNHNS and CDR2 SASEGT. V gave up 4 bases and J gave up 4 bases, with 11 bases separating them. As DNA, the CDR3 is TGTGCCAGCAGTGTTTCAGGGCGGAATCAGCCCCAGCATTTT. Translation gives CASSVSGRNQPQHF.

This clone was recorded a few times. The chain links TRBV4-2 to TRBJ2-1, with TRBD2 identical over 7 bases. In germline, CDR1 is LGHNA, CDR2 YNFKEQ. V lost 0 bases and J lost 10; bases outside the gene matches: 9. CDR3 length: 15 amino acids. The DNA for the CDR3 is TGTGCCAGCAGCCAAGATCCCGCGCGGGAGCAGGAGCAGTTCTTC. It codes for CASSQDPAREQEQFF.

The V gene is TRBV7-9, the J gene TRBJ1-1; D unresolved. This CDR3 has 16 residues. Germline V gives CDR1 SEHNR, CDR2 FQNEAQ (reference sequence). Between the trimmed V and J ends, which lost 5 bases and 0 bases, there was a span of 16 bases. The CDR3 DNA sequence: TGTGCCAGCAGCCGTGTTTATCTCGACTTGAACACTGAAGCTTTCTTT. Protein sequence: CASSRVYLDLNTEAFF.

This chain uses TRBV28 with TRBJ1-5, with D uncertain. The CDR3 totals 14 residues. Germline lookup yields CDR1 MDHEN and CDR2 SYDVKM. The germline V and J ends were trimmed by 5 bases and 7 bases, with 15 bases remaining between them. CDR3: CASSRDNLNQPQHF. The CDR3 DNA reads as TGTGCCAGCAGTCGAGACAACCTAAACCAGCCCCAGCATTTT.

The chain carries TRBV7-9 and TRBJ2-3; 7 positions agree with TRBD1. Germline CDR1 and CDR2: SEHNR and FQNEAQ (reference sequence). The CDR3 sequence is 17 residues long. With 5 bases clipped from V and 1 base from J, the junction kept 12 bases outside the gene matches. The CDR3, as DNA: TGTGCCAGCAGCCCTATGACAGGGTCAAGGGGCACAGATACGCAGTATTTT. Encoded protein: CASSPMTGSRGTDTQYF. The variable domain in full, with the rest retrieved from reference TRBV7-9 and TRBJ2-3, is DTGVSQNPRHKITKRGQNVTFRCDPISEHNRLYWYRQTLGQGPEFLTYFQNEAQLEKSRLLSDRFSAERPKGSFSTLEIQRTEQGDSAMYLCASSPMTGSRGTDTQYFGPGTRLTVL.

The chain is built from TRBV19 and TRBJ2-5, with D unresolved. V was trimmed by 1 base and J by 9 bases, leaving 9 bases between them. Per germline, CDR1 LNHDA and CDR2 SQIVND (reference sequence). The CDR3 is 12 residues long. This CDR3 is CASSIVTGAQYF. The CDR3 coding sequence is TGTGCCAGTAGTATAGTCACTGGAGCCCAGTACTTC.

This clone was observed a handful of times. The V and J genes are TRBV18 and TRBJ2-3, with D possibly matching TRBD2 (6 bases). The CDR3 is 15 residues long. CDR1 is KGHSH and CDR2 is LQKENI in the germline V gene. V was cut by 6 bases and J by 4 bases, with 17 bases left in between. As DNA, the CDR3 is TGTGCCAGCTCGTACACTAGTGGGAGGCCAGATACGCAGTATTTT. Its translation is CASSYTSGRPDTQYF.

The chain has TRBV5-4 and TRBJ2-2; possible D gene TRBD2, 5 bases. Per germline, CDR1 SGHNT and CDR2 YYREEE (reference sequence). V lost 1 base and J 1 base, leaving 8 bases between the germline ends. The CDR3 spans 15 residues. CDR3 loop: CASSLLGRNTGELFF. Here the CDR3 DNA reads TGTGCCAGCAGCTTGCTAGGGAGGAACACCGGGGAGCTGTTTTTT.

This clone was counted between two and nine times. V gene TRBV11-1 combines with J gene TRBJ2-1; D gene uncertain. From germline, CDR1 is SGHAT and CDR2 FQDESV (reference sequence). V was clipped by 1 base and J by 5 bases, with 18 bases between them. This CDR3 has 17 residues. CDR3 coding DNA: TGTGCCAGCAGCTTAGAGTCAGCGAGGAGTGTGAACAATGAGCAGTTCTTC. Its protein is CASSLESARSVNNEQFF.

The chain has TRBV7-9 and TRBJ2-5; D is unresolved. Deletions cut 2 bases from V and 7 bases from J, with 14 bases between. Germline CDR1 SEHNR, CDR2 FQNEAQ (reference sequence). The CDR3 totals 14 residues. CDR3 coding DNA: TGTGCCAGCAGCTTATCAGGTTACTTTGGGACCCAGTACTTC. This translates into CASSLSGYFGTQYF.

This clone showed up just a few times. The chain uses TRBV7-3 and TRBJ2-2, with D perhaps matching TRBD1 (6 bases). Trimming stripped 2 bases from V and 3 bases from J, with 13 bases between. Germline CDR1 SGHTA, CDR2 FQGTGA. The CDR3 covers 16 residues. Here the CDR3 DNA reads TGTGCCAGCAGCTTATTTGTGGGGGCGGACACCGGGGAGCTGTTTTTT. It codes for CASSLFVGADTGELFF.

This sequence joins TRBV19 and TRBJ2-7, with D tentatively TRBD1 (6 bases). CDR1 LNHDA and CDR2 SQIVND come from the germline V gene (reference sequence). The CDR3 totals 18 residues. Trimming took off 3 bases at V and 5 bases at J, with 26 bases between the two ends. CDR3 sequence: CASSIHRPTGTRVDEQYF. CDR3 bases: TGTGCCAGTAGTATTCACCGACCCACCGGGACACGGGTTGACGAGCAGTACTTC.

J is TRBJ2-3 and V is TRBV7-9; D possibly corresponds to TRBD1 (5 bases). The CDR3 is 17 amino acids. Germline-derived CDR1 and CDR2 are SEHNR and FQNEAQ (reference sequence). Trimming stripped 1 base from V and 1 base from J, with 15 bases between. In nucleotides, the CDR3 is TGTGCCAGCAGCTTAGGATCCCAGGGATTGGGCACAGATACGCAGTATTTT. Protein product: CASSLGSQGLGTDTQYF. The variable domain in full, completed from reference TRBV7-9 and TRBJ2-3, reads DTGVSQNPRHKITKRGQNVTFRCDPISEHNRLYWYRQTLGQGPEFLTYFQNEAQLEKSRLLSDRFSAERPKGSFSTLEIQRTEQGDSAMYLCASSLGSQGLGTDTQYFGPGTRLTVL.

The chain employs TRBV29-1 and TRBJ1-4; D might be TRBD1 (6 bases). The CDR3 is made up of 14 amino acids. Trimming left V 0 bases short and J 8 bases short, with 13 bases between. Germline values: CDR1 SQVTM, CDR2 ANQGSEA. CDR3 sequence (DNA): TGCAGCGTTGAAGAGGGGGCAGGCGCAGAAAAACTGTTTTTT. This translates into CSVEEGAGAEKLFF.

V and J are TRBV5-5 and TRBJ2-2, with 11 bases that match TRBD1. The CDR3 has 16 residues. The ends lost 4 bases at V and 5 bases at J; junction bases unmatched: 7. In germline, CDR1 is SGHKS, CDR2 YYEKEE (reference sequence). The DNA for the CDR3 is TGTGCCAGCAGCACCGGACAGGGGGCGAGGACCGGGGAGCTGTTTTTT. Its translation is CASSTGQGARTGELFF. Complete variable domain (other parts from reference TRBV5-5 and TRBJ2-2): DAGVTQSPTHLIKTRGQQVTLRCSPISGHKSVSWYQQVLGQGPQFIFQYYEKEERGRGNFPDRFSARQFPNYSSELNVNALLLGDSALYLCASSTGQGARTGELFFGEGSRLTVL.

This clone occurred a few times. Written as DNA, the CDR3 is TGTGCCAGCAGCGTAGGTACAGGCGGCGGCTACGAGCAGTACTTC. Encoded protein: CASSVGTGGGYEQYF. The chain combines TRBV9 with TRBJ2-7; tentatively, D is TRBD1 (5 bases). The CDR3 spans 15 residues. The germline V and J ends were trimmed by 0 bases and 3 bases, with 13 bases remaining between them. Looked up from germline, CDR1 is SGDLS and CDR2 is YYNGEE.

The rearrangement uses TRBV7-2 and TRBJ2-5; D is perhaps TRBD1 (6 bases). Germline V gives CDR1 SGHTA, CDR2 FQGNSA. The CDR3 is made up of 14 amino acids. The V gene lost 5 bases and the J gene lost 2 bases, with 12 bases spanning the gap. CDR3 in amino acids: CASSEDRNQETQYF. CDR3 DNA sequence: TGTGCCAGCAGCGAGGACAGAAATCAAGAGACCCAGTACTTC.

The chain employs TRBV28 and TRBJ2-1; 8 nucleotides align to TRBD1. The CDR3 has 15 residues. Trimming at V came to 4 bases and at J to 6 bases, leaving 8 bases not matched to a gene. Germline lookup yields CDR1 MDHEN and CDR2 SYDVKM. The CDR3 reads CASSSEPDRGNEQFF. DNA for the CDR3: TGTGCCAGCAGTTCAGAACCTGACAGGGGCAATGAGCAGTTCTTC.